A single TCR beta chain is shown here with its context. Its antigen is undetermined. The sample is drawn from a study of shared clonotypes between healthy human individuals. For the study at large: CD4 naive and memory got three plates each, CD8 naive two, CD8 memory one.

Sorted-subset replicate PCRs used approximately 190 ng of genomic DNA. This amount corresponded to approximately 30,000 T cell genomes. Libraries were prepared by immunoSEQ multiplex PCR; TCRdb keeps only in-frame clonotypes and omits some of them. The sample carries 2 million to 2.5 million clones, about nine tenths recorded once. The CDR3 spans 16 residues. From germline, CDR1 is SGHNT and CDR2 YENEEA. V lost 0 bases to trimming and J lost 3 bases; unmatched junction nucleotides: 6. Study-wide results and caveats: The authors expected sequencing depth to affect clonotype sharing among donors.

The source of this sequence is a young man in good health. Some clones in this sample may be carry-over from other donors' samples. The rearrangement joins TRBV11-3 to TRBJ2-3; 7 bases are shared with TRBD2. Input material: naive CD4+ T cells from PBMCs. The sample's subset: CD45RA+ positively selected. CDR3 sequence reads: CASSLDSWGGTDTQYF. The CDR3 DNA reads as TGTGCCAGCAGCTTAGATTCTTGGGGGGGGACAGATACGCAGTATTTT.